A single sample gave rise to the 23 T cell receptor beta chains below, sequenced in a study of control samples from healthy donors and cancer patients. TCRdb's table, derived via immunoSEQ multiplex PCR, lists solely in-frame clones and lacks some. The sample contains approximately 97,000 clones, about 85% of which appear only once. Sample: blood. All receptors come from a man under 40 in good health.

Here the CDR3 reads CASSIGRLAEAFF. The CDR3 nucleotides are TGTGCCAGCAGTATAGGCCGTCTGGCTGAAGCTTTCTTT. The chain is built from TRBV2 and TRBJ1-1; D is unresolved. V lost 5 bases to trimming and J lost 6 bases, with 13 bases between them. The CDR3 length is 13 residues. Per germline, CDR1 SNHLY and CDR2 FYNNEI.

The chain carries TRBV5-1 and TRBJ1-2; 8 nucleotides align to TRBD1. The CDR3 spans 15 residues. Germline V gene lookup returns CDR1 SGHRS and CDR2 YFSETQ. The trim removed 4 bases at V and 4 bases at J, leaving 9 bases unmatched. The CDR3 sequence is CASSTDGQGSYGYTF. As DNA, the CDR3 is TGCGCCAGCAGCACCGACGGACAGGGTAGCTATGGCTACACCTTC.

The chain recombines TRBV7-9 with TRBJ1-6; D perhaps matches TRBD1 (5 bases). The CDR3 has 16 amino acids. Germline V gene sequence: CDR1 SEHNR, CDR2 FQNEAQ (reference sequence). Trimming left V 0 bases short and J 7 bases short, with 13 bases between. The CDR3 region is CASSLAVGRKNSPLHF. The CDR3 nucleotides read TGTGCCAGCAGCTTAGCGGTGGGACGCAAGAATTCACCCCTCCACTTT.

The V gene is TRBV7-9, the J gene TRBJ2-1, with unresolved D. From germline, CDR1 is SEHNR and CDR2 FQNEAQ (reference sequence). The V end was cut by 5 bases, the J end by 6 bases, with 14 bases between. The CDR3 is 14 amino acids. The CDR3 DNA is TGTGCCAGCAGCCCCCCGCTAGGCAGCAATGAGCAGTTCTTC. As protein: CASSPPLGSNEQFF. The full variable domain, with the rest looked up from reference TRBV7-9 and TRBJ2-1, is DTGVSQNPRHKITKRGQNVTFRCDPISEHNRLYWYRQTLGQGPEFLTYFQNEAQLEKSRLLSDRFSAERPKGSFSTLEIQRTEQGDSAMYLCASSPPLGSNEQFFGPGTRLTVL.

The rearrangement joins TRBV7-8 to TRBJ1-2; maybe TRBD1 (6 bases). V dropped 3 bases and J dropped 0 bases, with 11 bases sitting between them. CDR1 and CDR2 from the germline V gene are SGHVS and FQNEAQ. There are 15 residues in the CDR3. Written as DNA, the CDR3 is TGTGCCAGCAGCTTGACCCAGGGGTCTAACTATGGCTACACCTTC. This sequence encodes CASSLTQGSNYGYTF.

This rearrangement joins TRBV7-8 to TRBJ2-1; 8 bases are shared with TRBD1. The ends lost 1 base at V and 4 bases at J; junction bases unmatched: 9. Germline V gene lookup returns CDR1 SGHVS and CDR2 FQNEAQ. The CDR3 runs 17 residues. The CDR3 region has the DNA TGTGCCAGCAGCTTAGGGGGTGAGGGACAGGAATACAATGAGCAGTTCTTC. Translation gives CASSLGGEGQEYNEQFF. Variable domain in full (rest from reference TRBV7-8 and TRBJ2-1): GAGVSQSPRYKVAKRGQDVALRCDPISGHVSLFWYQQALGQGPEFLTYFQNEAQLDKSGLPSDRFFAERPEGSVSTLKIQRTQQEDSAVYLCASSLGGEGQEYNEQFFGPGTRLTVL.

Of note for this clone: In the same sample, other DNA sequences code for this CDR3. The chain combines TRBV6-5 with TRBJ2-7; D not resolved. Germline loops: CDR1 MNHEY, CDR2 SVGAGI. This CDR3 comprises 13 residues. The V gene lost 0 bases and the J gene lost 4 bases, with 7 bases spanning the gap. The CDR3: CASSYSNSYEQYF. DNA of the CDR3: TGTGCCAGCAGTTACTCGAACAGTTACGAGCAGTACTTC.

The rearrangement links TRBV21-1 to TRBJ2-7; TRBD2 is the table's D call, not checked against the DNA. TRBV21-1 is a recognized pseudogene. The CDR3 contains 15 residues. The CDR3 region has the DNA TGTGCCAGCAGCAATCCGGCAGGGAGGTCCTACGAGCAGTACTTC. It is translated as CASSNPAGRSYEQYF.

The chain recombines TRBV5-6 with TRBJ1-5, with D tentatively TRBD1 (6 bases). V was clipped by 0 bases and J by 11 bases, with 18 bases between them. This CDR3 region has 15 residues. CDR1 and CDR2 (germline): SGHDT, YYEEEE. The CDR3 DNA sequence: TGTGCCAGCAGCTTGGGGGGGCCTGCGGTCCAGACCCAGCATTTT. Protein: CASSLGGPAVQTQHF.

The chain combines TRBV18 with TRBJ2-3; no definite D call. The germline V and J ends were trimmed by 6 bases and 5 bases, with 18 bases remaining between them. Germline loops: CDR1 KGHSH, CDR2 LQKENI. The length of the CDR3 is 15 residues. CDR3 protein: CASSQSGPPEDTQYF. DNA for the CDR3: TGTGCCAGCTCTCAATCGGGCCCTCCGGAAGATACGCAGTATTTT.

V and J are TRBV28 and TRBJ2-3; the D gene is possibly TRBD1 (6 bases). Germline values: CDR1 MDHEN, CDR2 SYDVKM. V lost 10 bases and J 3 bases, leaving 11 bases between the germline ends. The CDR3 is 12 residues long. The CDR3 DNA sequence: TGTGCCACCCGTCAGGGGACAGATACGCAGTATTTT. This translates into CATRQGTDTQYF.

This clone was detected only once. The rearrangement uses TRBV5-4 and TRBJ2-3; TRBD1 or TRBD2 may be the D gene (6 bases each). The germline V gene has CDR1 SGHNT and CDR2 YYREEE (reference sequence). V lost 2 bases to trimming and J lost 4 bases, with 11 bases between them. The CDR3 runs 14 residues. CDR3 nucleotide sequence: TGTGCCAGCAGCTTCCGGGGGCCCCCAGATACGCAGTATTTT. This gives the protein CASSFRGPPDTQYF.

CDR3 sequence reads: CASRGPGDDEQYF. CDR3 sequence (DNA): TGTGCCAGCAGAGGACCGGGGGATGACGAGCAGTACTTC. This rearrangement joins TRBV2 to TRBJ2-7, with TRBD2 as a possible D gene (6 bases). CDR3 length: 13 amino acids. CDR1 and CDR2 (germline): SNHLY, FYNNEI. V was trimmed by 6 bases and J by 5 bases, leaving 14 bases between them.

The chain uses TRBV7-3 and TRBJ2-1; 7 bases align to TRBD1. J gave up 7 bases and V 5 bases, and 8 bases lay outside the gene matches. The CDR3 consists of 14 residues. The germline gives CDR1 SGHTA, CDR2 FQGTGA. CDR3 in DNA: TGTGCCAGCAGCCCAAAGACAGGGACGAATGAGCAGTTCTTC. Translation gives CASSPKTGTNEQFF.

This clone has a handful of counts. This chain joins TRBV7-9 and TRBJ2-2; 9 nucleotides align to TRBD1. This CDR3 is built from 15 residues. Unmatched junction bases numbered 5, after V lost 5 bases and J lost 4 bases. The V gene's germline CDR1 is SEHNR and CDR2 FQNEAQ (reference sequence). The CDR3 region is CASSPKDRGTGELFF. The CDR3 region has the DNA TGTGCCAGCAGCCCAAAGGACAGGGGCACCGGGGAGCTGTTTTTT. Filled out from reference TRBV7-9 and TRBJ2-2, the complete variable domain reads DTGVSQNPRHKITKRGQNVTFRCDPISEHNRLYWYRQTLGQGPEFLTYFQNEAQLEKSRLLSDRFSAERPKGSFSTLEIQRTEQGDSAMYLCASSPKDRGTGELFFGEGSRLTVL.

This clone was counted between two and nine times. One end of the junction fails to match germline, which may point to a read error. The V gene is TRBV5-6, the J gene TRBJ1-6; no clear D gene. CDR3 size: 12 residues. The germline V gene encodes CDR1 SGHDT and CDR2 YYEEEE. CDR3 sequence reads: CASSSYTSPLHF. CDR3 DNA sequence: TGTGCCAGCAGCTCCTATACTTCACCCCTCCACTTT. The complete variable domain, with remaining parts taken from reference TRBV5-6 and TRBJ1-6, reads DAGVTQSPTHLIKTRGQQVTLRCSPKSGHDTVSWYQQALGQGPQFIFQYYEEEERQRGNFPDRFSGHQFPNYSSELNVNALLLGDSALYLCASSSYTSPLHFGNGTRLTVT.

The chain recombines TRBV6-1 with TRBJ1-3; D perhaps matches TRBD1 (5 bases). CDR1 is MNHNS and CDR2 is SASEGT in the germline V gene. The CDR3 is made up of 13 amino acids. V was cut by 3 bases and J by 8 bases, with 11 bases left in between. This CDR3 is CASSEGVSYTIYF. DNA for the CDR3: TGTGCCAGCAGTGAGGGGGTTTCGTACACCATATATTTT.

CDR3 sequence (DNA): TGTGCCAGTAGTATAGGAGTGGCGCAGAGGGATCAGCCCCAGCATTTT. This translates into CASSIGVAQRDQPQHF. The chain uses TRBV19 and TRBJ1-5, with unresolved D. Germline V gene sequence: CDR1 LNHDA, CDR2 SQIVND (reference sequence). This CDR3 region has 16 residues. Trimming stripped 1 base from V and 5 bases from J, with 15 bases between.

This chain joins TRBV7-9 and TRBJ1-1, with 8 bases matching TRBD1. This CDR3 has 14 residues. CDR1 SEHNR and CDR2 FQNEAQ come from the germline V gene (reference sequence). V gave up 5 bases and J gave up 2 bases; unmatched junction bases: 4. This chain's CDR3 is CASSPDRANTEAFF. The CDR3 DNA is TGTGCCAGCAGCCCGGACAGGGCTAACACTGAAGCTTTCTTT.

The chain joins TRBV18 to TRBJ2-7, with D possibly TRBD2 on 6 matching bases. V lost 3 bases and J 2 bases, leaving 17 bases between the germline ends. Per the germline V gene, CDR1 is KGHSH and CDR2 is LQKENI. This CDR3 spans 16 amino acids. The CDR3 loop reads CASSPRMQGGPYEQYF. CDR3 DNA sequence: TGTGCCAGCTCACCTAGAATGCAGGGAGGACCCTACGAGCAGTACTTC.

The chain joins TRBV10-2 to TRBJ1-2; no reliable D call. Germline lookup yields CDR1 WSHSY and CDR2 SAAADI. CDR3 length: 14 residues. The V end lost 3 bases, the J end lost 3 bases, and 11 bases lay between the germline ends. CDR3 DNA: TGCGCCAGCAGTGACGACTTCAGGCACTATGGCTACACCTTC. Amino acids: CASSDDFRHYGYTF.

V is TRBV5-6 and J is TRBJ2-1; 7 bases align to TRBD1. Trimming removed 5 bases from V and 2 bases from J; junction bases left unmatched: 13. Germline V gene data show CDR1 as SGHDT and CDR2 as YYEEEE. This CDR3 is built from 17 residues. The CDR3 spells CASSFSLGQATYNEQFF. The CDR3 nucleotides read TGTGCCAGCAGTTTCTCGCTCGGACAGGCAACCTACAATGAGCAGTTCTTC.

The genes are TRBV2 and TRBJ1-4; a possible D gene is TRBD1 (5 bases). V lost 7 bases and J lost 4, with 19 bases in between. The CDR3 sequence is 16 residues long. The germline CDR1 and CDR2 sequences are SNHLY and FYNNEI. The CDR3 is CASTPRSGRDNEKLFF. The CDR3, as DNA: TGTGCCAGCACCCCACGCTCGGGGCGGGATAATGAAAAACTGTTTTTT. Full variable domain (outside the CDR3, taken from reference TRBV2 and TRBJ1-4): EPEVTQTPSHQVTQMGQEVILRCVPISNHLYFYWYRQILGQKVEFLVSFYNNEISEKSEIFDDQFSVERPDGSNFTLKIRSTKLEDSAMYFCASTPRSGRDNEKLFFGSGTQLSVL.